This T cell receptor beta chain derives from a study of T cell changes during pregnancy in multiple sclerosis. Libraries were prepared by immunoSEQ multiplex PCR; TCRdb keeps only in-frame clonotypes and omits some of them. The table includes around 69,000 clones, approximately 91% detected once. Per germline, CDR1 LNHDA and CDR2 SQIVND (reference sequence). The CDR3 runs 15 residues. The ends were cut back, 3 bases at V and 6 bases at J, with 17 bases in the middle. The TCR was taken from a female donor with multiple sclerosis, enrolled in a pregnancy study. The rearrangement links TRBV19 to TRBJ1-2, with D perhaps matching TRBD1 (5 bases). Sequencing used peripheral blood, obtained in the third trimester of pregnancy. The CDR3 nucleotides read TGTGCCAGTAGTATCAGCCCGGCAGGGTGGGATGGCTACACCTTC. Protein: CASSISPAGWDGYTF. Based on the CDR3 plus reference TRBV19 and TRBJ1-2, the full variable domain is DGGITQSPKYLFRKEGQNVTLSCEQNLNHDAMYWYRQDPGQGLRLIYYSQIVNDFQKGDIAEGYSVSREKKESFPLTVTSAQKNPTAFYLCASSISPAGWDGYTFGSGTRLTVV.